Reported below is one TCR beta chain. The data were produced by immunoSEQ multiplex PCR, yet TCRdb's version contains in-frame clones alone and is incomplete. This sample has 20,000 to 30,000 clones, with under 90% found just once. This sample stems from a study of glioma-infiltrating T cells after dendritic cell vaccination. Study-level information: Between about 2003 and 2013, patients got autologous tumor lysate-pulsed dendritic cell vaccines.

The time point is: after dendritic cell vaccination, including at tumor progression/relapse. None of the glioblastoma patients had an isocitrate dehydrogenase mutation. This CDR3 spans 14 amino acids. Trimming pared 4 bases from V and 3 bases from J, leaving 12 bases between. The germline V gene has CDR1 KGHSH and CDR2 LQKENI. This clonotype was obtained from a human donor with glioblastoma. Specimen: blood, collected after dendritic cell vaccination. The genes are TRBV18 and TRBJ1-2; no definite D call. The CDR3 reads CASSRTVNDYGYTF. The CDR3 bases are TGTGCCAGCTCACGTACAGTAAATGACTATGGCTACACCTTC. The full variable domain, its missing parts supplied by reference TRBV18 and TRBJ1-2, is NAGVMQNPRHLVRRRGQEARLRCSPMKGHSHVYWYRQLPEEGLKFMVYLQKENIIDESGMPKERFSAEFPKEGPSILRIQQVVRGDSAAYFCASSRTVNDYGYTFGSGTRLTVV.